This TCR beta chain was found in a study of blood T cell repertoires in COVID-19. Study at large: Whether acute or convalescent, the COVID-19 samples came from the United States, Italy and Spain. From T cells, B-cell-depleted T cells, or PBMCs came the material, which was cDNA or gDNA.

Germline V gives CDR1 SNHLY, CDR2 FYNNEI. The CDR3 consists of 17 residues. V dropped 1 base and J dropped 0 bases, with 16 bases sitting between them. Source study methods: Reference gene primer amplification gave nucleated cell count estimates. Clones were sequenced by immunoSEQ multiplex PCR, and TCRdb holds only the in-frame ones, with some missing. The V and J calls and clone size were taken over from that table, and D and trimming were inferred from the DNA. The table shows about 400,000 clones, with roughly 89% occurring only once. This receptor was taken from a woman aged 25 to 39 with acute or convalescent COVID-19. Sequencing used peripheral blood. V gene TRBV2 combines with J gene TRBJ2-7; D might be TRBD1 (6 bases). In DNA, the CDR3 is TGTGCCAGCAGTGAAGGGCAGGCAGGGGTGAGCTCCTACGAGCAGTACTTC. It specifies CASSEGQAGVSSYEQYF. Based on the CDR3 plus reference TRBV2 and TRBJ2-7, the full variable domain is EPEVTQTPSHQVTQMGQEVILRCVPISNHLYFYWYRQILGQKVEFLVSFYNNEISEKSEIFDDQFSVERPDGSNFTLKIRSTKLEDSAMYFCASSEGQAGVSSYEQYFGPGTRLTVT.